This entry lists 25 T cell receptor beta chains sequenced from one sample in a study of CD8 T cells in Susac syndrome. cDNA came from about 0.51 to 1 ug RNA primed by random hexamers. TCRdb re-derived calls from the immunoSEQ multiplex PCR reads in MiXCR, one entry per CDR3 protein. Seen here are over 350,000 distinct CDR3 sequences, roughly 85% observed once, and the top ten hold about 0.12%. The sequenced sample was CD8+ T cells from PBMCs. These receptors all come from a human donor with multiple sclerosis.

This clonotype occurred once. V usage is TRBV7-9 and J usage is TRBJ1-2; D gene unclear. The CDR3 has 13 residues. V was pared by 5 bases and J by 8 bases, with 15 bases between. In germline, CDR1 is SEHNR, CDR2 FQNEAQ (reference sequence). The CDR3 protein is CASSPLEPRGYTF. As DNA, the CDR3 is TGTGCCAGCAGCCCCCTTGAACCGCGGGGCTACACCTTC. Filled out from reference TRBV7-9 and TRBJ1-2, the complete variable domain reads DTGVSQNPRHKITKRGQNVTFRCDPISEHNRLYWYRQTLGQGPEFLTYFQNEAQLEKSRLLSDRFSAERPKGSFSTLEIQRTEQGDSAMYLCASSPLEPRGYTFGSGTRLTVV.

The chain uses TRBV7-9 and TRBJ1-2, with a possible D match to TRBD1 (5 bases). This CDR3 region has 13 residues. Germline V gene sequence: CDR1 SEHNR, CDR2 FQNEAQ (reference sequence). V shed 10 bases and J shed 2 bases, with 14 bases lying between them. The CDR3 loop is CAMGLPTNYGYTF. DNA for the CDR3: TGTGCCATGGGACTCCCCACCAACTATGGCTACACCTTC.

Only one count was recorded for this clonotype. The chain links TRBV3-1 to TRBJ2-3, with 10 bases that match TRBD2. Trimming took 1 base from V and 6 from J; bases not matched to a gene: 4. This CDR3 has 15 residues. Germline lookup yields CDR1 LGHDT and CDR2 YNNKEL (reference sequence). The CDR3 DNA reads TGTGCCAGCAGCCAAGGGGATAGCGGGGGGGATACGCAGTATTTT. This translates into CASSQGDSGGDTQYF.

V is TRBV4-1 and J is TRBJ1-1, with D maybe TRBD1 (6 bases). Germline V gene lookup returns CDR1 MGHRA and CDR2 YSYEKL. V lost 2 bases and J 0 bases, leaving 10 bases between the germline ends. This CDR3 is 15 amino acids long. In DNA, the CDR3 is TGCGCCAGCAGCCAAACGACAGGAGTGAACACTGAAGCTTTCTTT. As protein: CASSQTTGVNTEAFF.

This clonotype was seen only once. This chain joins TRBV7-3 and TRBJ1-4; 8 bases line up with TRBD1. Germline V gene sequence: CDR1 SGHTA, CDR2 FQGTGA. V lost 5 bases, J lost 7 bases, and 9 bases stayed unmatched. The CDR3 totals 15 residues. CDR3 in DNA: TGTGCCAGCAGCCTAGGACAGGGCGATAGTGAAAAACTGTTTTTT. Translated: CASSLGQGDSEKLFF.

This chain links TRBV13 with TRBJ2-1; D gene unclear. This CDR3 comprises 14 residues. Germline V gives CDR1 PRHDT, CDR2 FYEKMQ (reference sequence). Trimming pared 4 bases from V and 2 bases from J, leaving 9 bases between. The DNA of the CDR3 is TGTGCCAGCAGCTCGACCCTTCCCTACAATGAGCAGTTCTTC. Encoded protein: CASSSTLPYNEQFF.

The V and J genes are TRBV14 and TRBJ2-5; D is possibly TRBD2 (6 bases). The CDR3 loop spans 17 amino acids. The ends were cut back, 4 bases at V and 5 bases at J, with 23 bases in the middle. CDR1 and CDR2 (germline): SGHDN, FVKESK. CDR3 in DNA: TGTGCCAGCAGCCTCAACTGGGGGACTTCCGTGATTGAGACCCAGTACTTC. It specifies CASSLNWGTSVIETQYF.

The gene calls are TRBV27 and TRBJ2-1, with D tentatively TRBD1 or TRBD2 (6 bases each). CDR1 and CDR2 from the germline V gene are MNHEY and SMNVEV (reference sequence). V lost 3 bases and J lost 9, with 9 bases in between. The CDR3 is 12 amino acids. In DNA form, the CDR3 reads TGTGCCAGCAGTTTTGAGGGGGGTGAGCAGTTCTTC. This gives the protein CASSFEGGEQFF.

This chain connects TRBV11-2 to TRBJ1-1; weak D call: TRBD1 (5 bases). Trimming removed 5 bases from V and 4 bases from J, with 20 bases in between. Germline lookup yields CDR1 SGHAT and CDR2 FQNNGV. CDR3 length: 16 amino acids. CDR3 in amino acids: CASSPAKGLLGTEAFF. CDR3 bases: TGTGCCAGCAGCCCGGCAAAGGGGCTGCTGGGCACTGAAGCTTTCTTT.

This clonotype was detected once. J is TRBJ2-7 and V is TRBV4-1; TRBD1 matches at 10 bases. The germline CDR1 and CDR2 sequences are MGHRA and YSYEKL. Trimming cost V 4 bases and J 4 bases; bases outside gene matches: 7. This CDR3 comprises 15 residues. The CDR3 nucleotides are TGCGCCAGCAGCCCCGGGACAGGGGACCCGTACGAGCAGTACTTC. Protein product: CASSPGTGDPYEQYF.

The chain joins TRBV14 to TRBJ2-2, with no clear D. The CDR3 is 13 amino acids. CDR1 is SGHDN, CDR2 FVKESK, per germline. Trimming took 5 bases from V and 5 from J, leaving 9 bases between them. CDR3 region: CASSAIGTGELFF. As DNA, the CDR3 is TGTGCCAGCAGCGCAATAGGAACCGGGGAGCTGTTTTTT.

The chain recombines TRBV4-1 with TRBJ2-7; 8 bases are a match to TRBD1. Trimming removed 0 bases from V and 2 bases from J; junction bases left unmatched: 3. Germline values: CDR1 MGHRA, CDR2 YSYEKL. CDR3 length: 15 residues. The CDR3 is CASSQDQQGAYEQYF. The CDR3 DNA reads as TGCGCCAGCAGCCAAGATCAACAGGGGGCCTACGAGCAGTACTTC.

The chain uses TRBV7-9 and TRBJ2-1; D unclear. The germline CDR1 and CDR2 sequences are SEHNR and FQNEAQ (reference sequence). The CDR3 covers 15 residues. The V gene lost 2 bases and the J gene lost 4 bases, with 12 bases spanning the gap. For the CDR3, the DNA is TGTGCCAGCAGCTTATGGCTAGAAGGGTACAATGAGCAGTTCTTC. Protein sequence: CASSLWLEGYNEQFF.

The chain recombines TRBV2 with TRBJ1-1; no clear D gene. Trimming took off 8 bases at V and 3 bases at J, with 10 bases between the two ends. Germline CDR1 and CDR2: SNHLY and FYNNEI. This CDR3 spans 12 amino acids. Written as DNA, the CDR3 is TGTGCCAGCCGGACCCCTTACACTGAAGCTTTCTTT. Encoded protein: CASRTPYTEAFF.

V gene TRBV28 combines with J gene TRBJ2-1, with TRBD2 as a possible D gene (6 bases). The CDR3 runs 19 residues. The V gene lost 8 bases and the J gene lost 7 bases, with 33 bases spanning the gap. The germline CDR1 and CDR2 sequences are MDHEN and SYDVKM. The CDR3 protein is CASRRAHLQGRQFANEQFF. The DNA of the CDR3 is TGTGCCAGCCGGAGGGCCCATCTTCAAGGCAGACAATTTGCGAATGAGCAGTTCTTC. The variable domain in full, completed from reference TRBV28 and TRBJ2-1, reads DVKVTQSSRYLVKRTGEKVFLECVQDMDHENMFWYRQDPGLGLRLIYFSYDVKMKEKGDIPEGYSVSREKKERFSLILESASTNQTSMYLCASRRAHLQGRQFANEQFFGPGTRLTVL.

J is TRBJ2-1 and V is TRBV4-1; D unclear. Per the germline V gene, CDR1 is MGHRA and CDR2 is YSYEKL. The CDR3 totals 13 residues. Trimming took off 0 bases at V and 8 bases at J, with 8 bases between the two ends. The CDR3: CASSQEGVDEQFF. DNA for the CDR3: TGCGCCAGCAGCCAAGAAGGTGTCGATGAGCAGTTCTTC.

The V gene is TRBV6-1, the J gene TRBJ2-6; D is unclear. Deletions cut 7 bases from V and 1 base from J, with 11 bases between. This CDR3 contains 15 residues. Germline V gene lookup returns CDR1 MNHNS and CDR2 SASEGT. The DNA of the CDR3 is TGTGCCAGCACCGAACGAGTTTCTGGGGCCAACGTCCTGACTTTC. Its protein is CASTERVSGANVLTF.

The sample holds a few counts of this clonotype. The rearrangement uses TRBV7-9 and TRBJ2-3; 11 nucleotides align to TRBD2. Germline V gives CDR1 SEHNR, CDR2 FQNEAQ (reference sequence). The CDR3 is 16 amino acids. Trimming took 3 bases from V and 2 from J; bases not matched to a gene: 4. CDR3 residues: CASSFLAGGSTDTQYF. CDR3 sequence (DNA): TGTGCCAGCAGCTTTCTAGCGGGAGGTTCCACAGATACGCAGTATTTT.

The rearrangement uses TRBV5-1 and TRBJ2-7; 7 nucleotides align to TRBD1. After removal of 4 bases from V and 3 bases from J, the junction contained 10 bases not matched to a gene. This CDR3 has 15 amino acids. Germline CDR1 reads SGHRS; CDR2 reads YFSETQ. CDR3 DNA sequence: TGCGCCAGCAGCGGATCCGGGACAGAAAACTACGAGCAGTACTTC. This translates into CASSGSGTENYEQYF.

This clonotype was detected a few times. This chain joins TRBV7-8 and TRBJ2-7; 9 nucleotides agree with TRBD1. CDR3 length: 12 residues. Germline V lookup: CDR1 SGHVS, CDR2 FQNEAQ. The V gene end was trimmed by 5 bases and the J gene end by 4 bases; junction bases not matched to a gene: 0. The CDR3 sequence: CASSGTGYEQYF. CDR3 sequence (DNA): TGTGCCAGCAGCGGGACAGGGTACGAGCAGTACTTC.

The genes are TRBV20-1 and TRBJ2-7; D not certain. CDR1 is DFQATT and CDR2 is SNEGSKA in the germline V gene (reference sequence). V was pared by 2 bases and J by 4 bases, with 12 bases between. The CDR3 is 13 amino acids. CDR3 sequence reads: CSARPQESYEQYF. CDR3 coding DNA: TGCAGTGCTAGACCCCAAGAGAGTTACGAGCAGTACTTC.

V and J are TRBV5-1 and TRBJ1-3; D is unresolved. CDR1 is SGHRS and CDR2 is YFSETQ in the germline V gene. The germline V and J ends were trimmed by 4 bases and 0 bases, with 8 bases remaining between them. The CDR3 consists of 14 residues. CDR3 in DNA: TGCGCCAGCAGCGGTCAACTCTCTGGAAACACCATATATTTT. Translated, it gives CASSGQLSGNTIYF.

V and J are TRBV13 and TRBJ2-1, with 9 bases aligning to TRBD2. Germline loops: CDR1 PRHDT, CDR2 FYEKMQ (reference sequence). Trimming cost V 3 bases and J 7 bases; bases outside gene matches: 4. This CDR3 spans 14 amino acids. CDR3 sequence reads: CASSLSGGSNEQFF. The CDR3, as DNA: TGTGCCAGCAGCTTGAGCGGGGGGAGTAATGAGCAGTTCTTC.

This clonotype was counted a few times. The V and J genes are TRBV6-1 and TRBJ2-1; a weak D match, TRBD2 (5 bases). Germline CDR1 is MNHNS and CDR2 is SASEGT. V was pared by 5 bases and J by 7 bases, with 18 bases between. The CDR3 runs to 15 residues. In nucleotides, the CDR3 is TGTGCCAGCAGTTCTGCCCCCGCGGGCTGGAATGAGCAGTTCTTC. Translated, it gives CASSSAPAGWNEQFF.

The chain is built from TRBV14 and TRBJ1-2, with D possibly matching TRBD1 (5 bases). The CDR3 sequence is 13 residues long. The germline gives CDR1 SGHDN, CDR2 FVKESK. V lost 3 bases and J 6 bases, leaving 11 bases between the germline ends. The CDR3 here is CASSQDWGDGYTF. The CDR3 region has the DNA TGTGCCAGCAGCCAGGACTGGGGGGATGGCTACACCTTC.